This TCR beta chain was sequenced during a study of type 1 and type 2 diabetes patients. Across the whole study: T cells were magnetically sorted from PBMCs as CD4+ or CD8+ subsets.

The CDR3 runs 15 residues. Trimming left V 3 bases short and J 0 bases short, with 10 bases between. CDR1 is LNHNV, CDR2 YYDKDF, per germline (reference sequence). General study results and limits: Age and gender were not matched between study groups, possibly biasing interpretation. A median of one highly-expanded CD4+ clone, covering 3% to 5% of reads, occurred in type 2 diabetes.

Points on this clonotype: Its antigen remains unknown.

The PCR template was genomic DNA. Amplification of the beta chain CDR3 used 30 forward and 13 reverse multiplex primers. Using its own MiXCR run on the multiplex PCR reads, TCRdb lists one record per CDR3 protein. This table holds 250,000 or so distinct CDR3 sequences, approximately 45% found once. This receptor was taken from a man between 18 and 35 years old with type 2 diabetes. The sample was peripheral blood mononuclear cells (PBMCs). The chain links TRBV15 to TRBJ2-3, with D unresolved. CDR3 DNA: TGTGCCACCAGCAGTAGCAGCGCTAGCACAGATACGCAGTATTTT. Encoded protein: CATSSSSASTDTQYF. Based on the CDR3 plus reference TRBV15 and TRBJ2-3, the full variable domain is DAMVIQNPRYQVTQFGKPVTLSCSQTLNHNVMYWYQQKSSQAPKLLFHYYDKDFNNEADTPDNFQSRRPNTSFCFLDIRSPGLGDTAMYLCATSSSSASTDTQYFGPGTRLTVL.